This TCR beta chain appears in the sequencing data of a study of vaccination and CD4 T cells after COVID-19. On this clonotype: As yet, its antigen is unknown.

The treatment was: roughly ten-day PBMC culture with coronavirus spike peptide pools or control peptides (ViraFEST assay). Trimming took off 4 bases at V and 5 bases at J, with 22 bases between the two ends. The V gene's germline CDR1 is SGHTS and CDR2 YDEGEE. The CDR3 contains 17 residues. The assay that was used to sequence DNA from cultured CD4+ T cells was the Oncomine TCR Beta short-read assay. TCRdb itself ran the PCR reads through MiXCR, one entry per CDR3 protein. The table records over 10,000 distinct CDR3 sequences, roughly 45% of them present only once. The chain joins TRBV5-8 to TRBJ1-5; D perhaps matches TRBD1 (6 bases). The sequence was collected from a human donor who had recovered from COVID-19. The sample in question was CD4+ T cells from blood, cultured in vitro, obtained after SARS-CoV-2 vaccination. The CDR3 DNA is TGTGCCAGCAGCATAGAACACAGGGTACGAAGGTATCAGCCCCAGCATTTT. Translation: CASSIEHRVRRYQPQHF.